This T cell receptor beta chain was sequenced during a study of shared clonotypes between healthy human individuals. Study-level results: Shared clonotypes: 4.5% to 6% naive CD4, roughly 4% naive CD8, roughly 2.2% memory CD4, around 0.4% memory CD8. The study generally estimated greater richness for naive than memory subsets. Rarefaction revealed incomplete sorted-subset sequencing despite large depth.

Of note for this clone: Its cognate antigen is unknown. This same CDR3 is encoded by further DNA sequences in the sample.

This CDR3 contains 13 residues. Deletions cut 1 base from V and 1 base from J, with 4 bases between. Germline CDR1 is SNHLY and CDR2 is FYNNEI. An assay was performed, and its level was deep. Profiled with immunoSEQ multiplex PCR; TCRdb holds only in-frame clones, not every one. The sample has about 1.1 million clones, more than 75% seen once. The sequence was obtained from a man younger than 35 in good health. Some clones in this sample may be carry-over from other donors' samples. The chain has TRBV2 and TRBJ1-1; D not resolved. Material: memory CD4+ T cells from PBMCs. The subset here: CD45RA-negative fraction. The CDR3: CASSEEGNTEAFF. DNA of the CDR3: TGTGCCAGCAGTGAAGAAGGGAACACTGAAGCTTTCTTT.